The sequence of this T cell receptor (beta chain) was determined in a study of graft-versus-host responses after intestinal transplantation (dated by TCRdb to 2020 to 2022). Notes on the research overall: The transplants that recipients received were multivisceral, liver-intestinal, or isolated intestinal. After intestinal transplantation, graft-versus-host and host-versus-graft alloreactive T cell clones were followed in the graft, circulation and bone marrow using bulk TCR-beta CDR3 sequencing. Alloreactive clones were identified by sequencing pre-transplant mixed lymphocyte reaction products and comparing these products with unstimulated pre-transplant donor and recipient T cells. Instead of going to the commercial service, samples from a few later patients were sequenced in-house on an Illumina MiSeq and processed with MiXCR. Donor T cell macrochimerism was defined as a peak of at least 4% donor T cells among recipient peripheral blood mononuclear cells. Every recipient was given anti-thymocyte globulin induction, followed by around three years of maintenance tacrolimus and steroids. A cohort of about two dozen intestinal transplant recipients, including one retransplant, was enrolled, and a few patients lacking pretransplant specimens were excluded. What the research found in general, with its limitations: GvH clones were detected in recipient bone marrow, and some appeared earlier in ileal mucosa or blood, consistent with an intestinal mucosal origin. In the allografts of patients with donor T cell macrochimerism, GvH to HvG T cell clonal ratios were high. The relatively low number and heterogeneity of intestinal transplant patients limited the conclusions. Early after transplant, peak levels of circulating GvH clones were associated with declines in HvG clones.

A word on this clone: The antigen this receptor binds is unknown. Per-base quality was not reported, and no clone a single base away is much larger than it.

Preparation of the library involved the immunoSEQ multiplex PCR assay. For most patients, high-throughput TCR-beta CDR3 sequencing of genomic DNA was performed by Adaptive Biotechnologies. Per the source publication's procedure: TCR sequencing data were retrieved from Adaptive's ImmunoSEQ software for 15 to 20 patients, whereas three other patients were processed with MiXCR and VDJtools. Because the origin of CDR3 nucleotide sequences shared between donor and recipient could not be assigned, those sequences were removed. Alloreactive clones required at least 2-fold expansion over unstimulated cells and minimum CFSE-low frequency of 0.002% (template counts) or 0.001% (read counts). A clone was considered mappable if detected in the sequenced pre-transplant spleen, lymph node, or MLR CFSE-low populations of the donor or recipient. The cumulative frequency of alloreactive clones was calculated as a percentage of all sequences, weighted by copy number. TCRdb mirrors the immuneACCESS table, restricted to in-frame sequences. Some clones are absent from its copies; in checked studies, under half trace to an unresolved V gene, and the reason for the others is unknown. That table is the source of V, J and clone size, and D and trimming were worked out from the DNA. Present in this sample are about 9,600 clones, roughly 90% of which were seen just once. About 5.2% of the sample comes from the top ten.

According to the germline V gene (reference sequence), CDR1 reads GTSNPN and CDR2 reads SVGIG. Counted from cysteine to phenylalanine, this CDR3 has 18 amino acids. CDR3 DNA is the only sequence kept; it has 54 bases, read in frame from the first base. The trim is 6 bases for V and 0 bases for J, with a gap of 24 bases between the germline ends. Intraepithelial and lamina propria lymphocytes were isolated from graft specimens using dithiothreitol, EDTA incubations and collagenase D digestion. Bulk TCR-beta sequencing was performed on serial intestinal graft biopsy specimens collected as late as 600 days after transplant.

The chain links TRBV30 with TRBJ1-5; the D gene remains uncertain. Sequenced here: ileum tissue, sampled almost 750 days after intestinal transplantation. This receptor was taken from a human patient who received an intestinal transplant, so some T cells may come from the graft donor. The sequence in DNA is TGTGCCTGCATATCCGGCGCACCCAGGCGTTATAGCAATCAGCCCCAGCATTTT. Its translation is CACISGAPRRYSNQPQHF. Joined to the reference TRBV30 and TRBJ1-5 proteins, this CDR3 gives the full variable domain: SQTIHQWPATLVQPVGSPLSLECTVEGTSNPNLYWYRQAAGRGLQLLFYSVGIGQISSEVPQNLSASRPQDRQFILSSKKLLLSDSGFYLCACISGAPRRYSNQPQHFGDGTRLSIL.